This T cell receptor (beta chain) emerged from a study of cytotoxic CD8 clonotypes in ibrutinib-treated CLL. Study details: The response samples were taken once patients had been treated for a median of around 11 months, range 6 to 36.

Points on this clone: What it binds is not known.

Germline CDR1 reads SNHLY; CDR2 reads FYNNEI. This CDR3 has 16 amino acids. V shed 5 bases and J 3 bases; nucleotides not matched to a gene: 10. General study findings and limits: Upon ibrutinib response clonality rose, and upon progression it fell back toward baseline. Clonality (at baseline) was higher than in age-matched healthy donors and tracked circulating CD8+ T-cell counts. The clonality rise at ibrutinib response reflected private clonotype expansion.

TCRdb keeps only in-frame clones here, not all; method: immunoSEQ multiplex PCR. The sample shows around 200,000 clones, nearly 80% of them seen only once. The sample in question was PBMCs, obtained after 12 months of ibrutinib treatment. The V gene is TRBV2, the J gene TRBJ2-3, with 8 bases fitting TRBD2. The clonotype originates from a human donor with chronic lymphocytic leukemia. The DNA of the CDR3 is TGTGCCAGCAGTACCGATTCCGGGACTAGTACAGATACGCAGTATTTT. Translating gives CASSTDSGTSTDTQYF.